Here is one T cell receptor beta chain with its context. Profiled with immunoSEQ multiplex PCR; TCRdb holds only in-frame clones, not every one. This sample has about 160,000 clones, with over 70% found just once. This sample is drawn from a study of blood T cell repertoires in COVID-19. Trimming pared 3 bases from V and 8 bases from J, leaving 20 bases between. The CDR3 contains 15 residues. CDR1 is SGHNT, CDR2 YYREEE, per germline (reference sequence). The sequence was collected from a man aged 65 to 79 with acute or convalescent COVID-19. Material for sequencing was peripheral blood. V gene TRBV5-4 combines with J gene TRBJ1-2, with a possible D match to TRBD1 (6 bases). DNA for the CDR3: TGTGCCAGCAGCTCAAACCGGGGGGCGGATCTGGGCTACACCTTC. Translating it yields CASSSNRGADLGYTF.